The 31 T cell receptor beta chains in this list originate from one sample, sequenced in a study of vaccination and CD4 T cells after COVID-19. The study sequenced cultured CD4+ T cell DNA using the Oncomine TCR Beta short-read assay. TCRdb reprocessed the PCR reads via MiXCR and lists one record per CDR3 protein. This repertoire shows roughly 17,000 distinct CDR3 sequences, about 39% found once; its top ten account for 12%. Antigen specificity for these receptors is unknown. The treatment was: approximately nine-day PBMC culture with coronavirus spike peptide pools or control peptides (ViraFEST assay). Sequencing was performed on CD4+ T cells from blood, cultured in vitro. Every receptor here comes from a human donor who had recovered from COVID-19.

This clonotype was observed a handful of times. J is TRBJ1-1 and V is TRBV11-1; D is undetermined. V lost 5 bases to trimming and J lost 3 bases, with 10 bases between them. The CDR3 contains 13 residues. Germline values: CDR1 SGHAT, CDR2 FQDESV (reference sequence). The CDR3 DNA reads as TGTGCCAGCAGCACGAATATGGACACTGAAGCTTTCTTT. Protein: CASSTNMDTEAFF.

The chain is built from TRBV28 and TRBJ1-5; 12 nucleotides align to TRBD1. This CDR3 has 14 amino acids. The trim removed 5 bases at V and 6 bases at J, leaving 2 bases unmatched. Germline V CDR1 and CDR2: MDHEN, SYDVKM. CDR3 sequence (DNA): TGTGCCAGCAGTGGGACAGGGGGCGTTCAGCCCCAGCATTTT. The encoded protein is CASSGTGGVQPQHF.

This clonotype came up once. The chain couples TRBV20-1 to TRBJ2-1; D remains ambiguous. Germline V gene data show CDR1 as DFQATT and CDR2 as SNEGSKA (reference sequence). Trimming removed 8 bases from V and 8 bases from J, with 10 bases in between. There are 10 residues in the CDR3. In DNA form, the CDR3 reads TGCAGTCCCTACGTCCATGAGCAGTTCTTC. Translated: CSPYVHEQFF.

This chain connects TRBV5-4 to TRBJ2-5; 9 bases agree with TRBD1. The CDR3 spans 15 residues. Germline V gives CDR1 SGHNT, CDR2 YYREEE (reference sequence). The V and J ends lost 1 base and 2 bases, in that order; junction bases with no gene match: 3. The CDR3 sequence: CASSLTGQGQETQYF. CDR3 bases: TGTGCCAGCAGCTTGACGGGACAGGGTCAAGAGACCCAGTACTTC.

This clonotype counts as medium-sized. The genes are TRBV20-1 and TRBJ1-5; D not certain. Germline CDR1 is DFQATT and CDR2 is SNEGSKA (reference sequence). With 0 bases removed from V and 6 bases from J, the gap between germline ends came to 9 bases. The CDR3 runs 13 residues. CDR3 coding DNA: TGCAGTGCTAGAGATAAAGCCAGTCAGCCCCAGCATTTT. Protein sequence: CSARDKASQPQHF.

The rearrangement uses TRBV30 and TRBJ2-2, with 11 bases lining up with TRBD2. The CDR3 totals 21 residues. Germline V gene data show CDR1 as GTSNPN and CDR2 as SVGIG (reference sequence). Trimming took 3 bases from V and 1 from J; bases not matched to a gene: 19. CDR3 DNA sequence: TGTGCCTGGAGGGAACGACTACCACTAGCGGGAGTATGGGGGAACACCGGGGAGCTGTTTTTT. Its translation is CAWRERLPLAGVWGNTGELFF.

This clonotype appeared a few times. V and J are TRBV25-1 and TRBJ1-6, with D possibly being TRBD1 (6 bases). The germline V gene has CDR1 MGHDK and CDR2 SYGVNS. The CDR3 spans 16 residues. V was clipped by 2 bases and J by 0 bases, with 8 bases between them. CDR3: CASSEETGSYNSPLHF. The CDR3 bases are TGTGCCAGCAGTGAAGAGACAGGCTCCTATAATTCACCCCTCCACTTT.

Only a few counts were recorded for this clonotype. The CDR3 protein is CASGGLAGLYNEQFF. Written as DNA, the CDR3 is TGTGCCAGCGGAGGACTAGCGGGGTTATACAATGAGCAGTTCTTC. The rearrangement joins TRBV6-1 to TRBJ2-1, with TRBD2 matching over 12 bases. Germline loops: CDR1 MNHNS, CDR2 SASEGT. The J segment lost 4 bases and the V segment lost 8 bases, leaving 6 bases of the junction unmatched. CDR3 length: 15 residues.

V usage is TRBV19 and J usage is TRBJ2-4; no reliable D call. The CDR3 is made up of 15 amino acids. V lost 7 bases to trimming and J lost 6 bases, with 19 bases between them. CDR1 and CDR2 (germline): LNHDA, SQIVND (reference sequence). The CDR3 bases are TGTGCCAGTACCACTTCGATCGCCTGGGGAAACATTCAGTACTTC. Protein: CASTTSIAWGNIQYF.

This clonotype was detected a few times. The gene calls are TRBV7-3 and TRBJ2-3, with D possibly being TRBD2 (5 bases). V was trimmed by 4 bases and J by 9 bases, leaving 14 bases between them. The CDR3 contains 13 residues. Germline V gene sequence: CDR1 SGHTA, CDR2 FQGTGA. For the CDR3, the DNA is TGTGCCAGCAGCTCAGGACTGCCGACGACGCAGTATTTT. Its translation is CASSSGLPTTQYF.

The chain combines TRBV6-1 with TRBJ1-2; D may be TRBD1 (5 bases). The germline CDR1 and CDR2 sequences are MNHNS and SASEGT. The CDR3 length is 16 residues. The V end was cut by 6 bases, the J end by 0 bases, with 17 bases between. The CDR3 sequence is CASRPSPHRTNYGYTF. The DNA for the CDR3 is TGTGCCAGCAGGCCCTCTCCTCACAGGACTAACTATGGCTACACCTTC.

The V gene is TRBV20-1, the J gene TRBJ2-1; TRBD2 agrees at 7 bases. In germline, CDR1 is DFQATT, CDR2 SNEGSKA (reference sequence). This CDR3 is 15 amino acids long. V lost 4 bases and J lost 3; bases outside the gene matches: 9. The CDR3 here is CSATESGNVYNEQFF. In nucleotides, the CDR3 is TGCAGTGCTACAGAAAGCGGGAACGTCTACAATGAGCAGTTCTTC.

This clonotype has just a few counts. The CDR3 DNA reads TGTGCCAGCAGCTTAAGAGTCGGGGGAACTTTCTTT. Translation: CASSLRVGGTFF. The gene calls are TRBV11-2 and TRBJ1-1, with a possible D match to TRBD1 (5 bases). The CDR3 consists of 12 residues. The V and J ends lost 2 bases and 12 bases respectively, with 13 bases between them. The V gene's germline CDR1 is SGHAT and CDR2 FQNNGV.

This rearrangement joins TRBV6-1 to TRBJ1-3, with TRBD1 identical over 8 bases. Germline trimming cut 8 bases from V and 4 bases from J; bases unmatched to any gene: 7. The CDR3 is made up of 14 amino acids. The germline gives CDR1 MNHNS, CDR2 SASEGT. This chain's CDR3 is CASSQGQGGNTIYF. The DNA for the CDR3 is TGTGCCAGCTCCCAAGGACAGGGAGGAAACACCATATATTTT.

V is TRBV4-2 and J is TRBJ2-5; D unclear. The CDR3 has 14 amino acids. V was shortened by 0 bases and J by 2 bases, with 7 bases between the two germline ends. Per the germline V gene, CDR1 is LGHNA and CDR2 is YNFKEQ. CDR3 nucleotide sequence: TGTGCCAGCAGCCAAGAGCTGAGGCAAGAGACCCAGTACTTC. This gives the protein CASSQELRQETQYF.

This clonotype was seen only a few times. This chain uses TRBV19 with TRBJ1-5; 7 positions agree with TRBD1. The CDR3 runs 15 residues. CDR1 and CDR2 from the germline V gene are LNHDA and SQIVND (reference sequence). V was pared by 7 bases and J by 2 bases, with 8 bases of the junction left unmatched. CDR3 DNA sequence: TGTGCCAGTACCGACAGGGAAGGCGGCAATCAGCCCCAGCATTTT. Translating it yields CASTDREGGNQPQHF.

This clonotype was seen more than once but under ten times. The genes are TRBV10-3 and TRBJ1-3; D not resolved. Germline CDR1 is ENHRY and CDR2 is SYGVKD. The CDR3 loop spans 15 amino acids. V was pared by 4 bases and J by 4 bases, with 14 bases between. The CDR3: CAISGPQASGNTIYF. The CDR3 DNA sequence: TGTGCCATCAGTGGTCCGCAGGCATCAGGAAACACCATATATTTT.

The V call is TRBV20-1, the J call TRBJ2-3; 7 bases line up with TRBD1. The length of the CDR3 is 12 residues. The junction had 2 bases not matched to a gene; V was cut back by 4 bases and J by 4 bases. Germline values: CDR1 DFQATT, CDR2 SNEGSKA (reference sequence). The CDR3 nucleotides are TGCAGTGCTACCACAGGGGCAGATACGCAGTATTTT. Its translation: CSATTGADTQYF.

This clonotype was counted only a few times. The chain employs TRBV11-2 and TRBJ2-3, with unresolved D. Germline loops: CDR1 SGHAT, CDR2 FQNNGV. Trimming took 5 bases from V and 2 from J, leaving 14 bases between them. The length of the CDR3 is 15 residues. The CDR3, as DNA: TGTGCCAGCAGCCCCATCGCCCGATACACAGATACGCAGTATTTT. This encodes CASSPIARYTDTQYF.

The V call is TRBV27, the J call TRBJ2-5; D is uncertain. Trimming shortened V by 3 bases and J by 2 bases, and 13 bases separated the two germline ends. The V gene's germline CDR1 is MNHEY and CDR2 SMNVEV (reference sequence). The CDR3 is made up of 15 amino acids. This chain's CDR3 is CASSFRHSKQETQYF. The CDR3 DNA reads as TGTGCCAGCAGTTTTCGTCACAGTAAGCAAGAGACCCAGTACTTC.

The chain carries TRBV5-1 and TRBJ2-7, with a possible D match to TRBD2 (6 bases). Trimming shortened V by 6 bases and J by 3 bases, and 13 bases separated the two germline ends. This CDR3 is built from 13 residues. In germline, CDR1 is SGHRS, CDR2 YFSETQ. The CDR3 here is CASTGLGGYEQYF. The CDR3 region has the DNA TGCGCCAGCACTGGGTTGGGGGGCTACGAGCAGTACTTC.

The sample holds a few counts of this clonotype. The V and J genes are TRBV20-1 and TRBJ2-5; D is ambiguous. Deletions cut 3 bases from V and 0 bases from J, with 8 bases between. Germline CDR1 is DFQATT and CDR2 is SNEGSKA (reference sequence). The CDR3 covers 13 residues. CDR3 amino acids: CSARELNQETQYF. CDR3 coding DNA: TGCAGTGCTAGGGAACTGAACCAAGAGACCCAGTACTTC.

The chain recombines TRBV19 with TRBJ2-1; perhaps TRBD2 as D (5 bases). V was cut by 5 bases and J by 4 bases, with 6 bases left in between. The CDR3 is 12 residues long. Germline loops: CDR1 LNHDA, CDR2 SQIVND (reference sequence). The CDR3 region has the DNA TGTGCCAGTAGTCCGGGGTACAATGAGCAGTTCTTC. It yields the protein CASSPGYNEQFF. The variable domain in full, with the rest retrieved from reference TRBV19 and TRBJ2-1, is DGGITQSPKYLFRKEGQNVTLSCEQNLNHDAMYWYRQDPGQGLRLIYYSQIVNDFQKGDIAEGYSVSREKKESFPLTVTSAQKNPTAFYLCASSPGYNEQFFGPGTRLTVL.

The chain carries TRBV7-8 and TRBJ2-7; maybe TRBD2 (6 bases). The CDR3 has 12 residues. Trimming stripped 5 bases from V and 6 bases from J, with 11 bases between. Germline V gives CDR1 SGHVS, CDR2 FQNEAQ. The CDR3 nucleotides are TGTGCCAGCAGCCCGGGACTGCTCGAGCAGTACTTC. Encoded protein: CASSPGLLEQYF.

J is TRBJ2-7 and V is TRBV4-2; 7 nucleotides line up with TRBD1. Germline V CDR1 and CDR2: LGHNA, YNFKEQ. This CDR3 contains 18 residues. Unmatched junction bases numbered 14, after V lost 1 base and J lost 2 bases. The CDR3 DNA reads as TGTGCCAGCAGCCAAGGGTCAAAATACAGGGGCTTCACCTACGAGCAGTACTTC. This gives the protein CASSQGSKYRGFTYEQYF.

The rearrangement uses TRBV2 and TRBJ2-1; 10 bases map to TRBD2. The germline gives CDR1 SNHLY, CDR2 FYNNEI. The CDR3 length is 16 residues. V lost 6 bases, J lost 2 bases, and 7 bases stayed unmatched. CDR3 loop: CASSEGLAGAYNEQFF. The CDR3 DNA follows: TGTGCCAGCAGCGAGGGGCTAGCGGGAGCCTACAATGAGCAGTTCTTC.

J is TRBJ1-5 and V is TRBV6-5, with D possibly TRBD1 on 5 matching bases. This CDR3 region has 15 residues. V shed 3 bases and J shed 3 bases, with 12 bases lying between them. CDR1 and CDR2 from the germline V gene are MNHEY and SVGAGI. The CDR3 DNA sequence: TGTGCCAGCAGTTATGATGGGGGAGACAATCAGCCCCAGCATTTT. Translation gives CASSYDGGDNQPQHF.

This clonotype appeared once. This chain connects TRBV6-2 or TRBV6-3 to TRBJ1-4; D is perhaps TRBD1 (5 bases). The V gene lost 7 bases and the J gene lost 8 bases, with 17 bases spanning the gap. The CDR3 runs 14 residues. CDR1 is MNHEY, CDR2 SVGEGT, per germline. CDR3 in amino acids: CASTGRDRYEKLFF. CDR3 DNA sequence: TGTGCCAGCACCGGTCGGGACCGTTACGAAAAACTGTTTTTT.

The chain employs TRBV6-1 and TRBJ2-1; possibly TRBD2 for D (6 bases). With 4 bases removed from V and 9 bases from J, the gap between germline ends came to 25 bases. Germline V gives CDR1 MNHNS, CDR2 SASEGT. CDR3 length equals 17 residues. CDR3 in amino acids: CASSGFRRREVSGEQFF. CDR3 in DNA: TGTGCCAGCAGTGGGTTTAGACGGCGGGAAGTTTCAGGTGAGCAGTTCTTC.

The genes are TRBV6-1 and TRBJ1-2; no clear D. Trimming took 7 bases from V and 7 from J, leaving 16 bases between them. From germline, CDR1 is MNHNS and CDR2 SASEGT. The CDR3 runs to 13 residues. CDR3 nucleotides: TGTGCCAGCACCACCACGTCCACACGTGGCTACACCTTC. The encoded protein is CASTTTSTRGYTF.

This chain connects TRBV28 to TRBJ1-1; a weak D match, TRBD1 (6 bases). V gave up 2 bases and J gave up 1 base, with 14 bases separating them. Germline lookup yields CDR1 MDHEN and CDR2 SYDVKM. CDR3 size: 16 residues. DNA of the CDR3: TGTGCCAGCAGTTTAAGCCCCCCAGGGGAGAACACTGAAGCTTTCTTT. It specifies CASSLSPPGENTEAFF.